The clone carrying this TCR beta chain appeared many times. Trimming cost V 3 bases and J 5 bases, with 11 bases left between them. CDR1 and CDR2 from the germline V gene are SEHNR and FQNEAQ (reference sequence). The CDR3 consists of 13 residues. If no ophthalmopathy progression occurred within 18 months, Graves' hyperthyroidism was stable. Uncontrolled infections, other autoimmune diseases, pregnancy or lactation led to exclusion of patients. The data were obtained in a study of T cells in Graves' hyperthyroidism and ophthalmopathy. Regions amplified from RNA transcripts were the TCR beta CDR3 regions. Researchers ran a first-round RT-PCR on the TCR CDR3 using the HTBI primer set. TCRdb re-called the multiplex PCR reads with MiXCR, one entry per CDR3 protein. The sample has 89,000 or so distinct CDR3 sequences, 35% to 45% seen once; the top ten hold roughly a tenth.

This TCR was sampled from a woman aged 30 to 39 with Graves' hyperthyroidism. V usage is TRBV7-9 and J usage is TRBJ2-7, with unresolved D. The sample taken for sequencing was peripheral blood or thyroid tissue (not recorded which). In DNA form, the CDR3 reads TGTGCCAGCAGCTTCCGATTTCCGGACGAGCAGTACTTC. This sequence encodes CASSFRFPDEQYF. Looking up the rest from reference TRBV7-9 and TRBJ2-7 gives the full variable domain: DTGVSQNPRHKITKRGQNVTFRCDPISEHNRLYWYRQTLGQGPEFLTYFQNEAQLEKSRLLSDRFSAERPKGSFSTLEIQRTEQGDSAMYLCASSFRFPDEQYFGPGTRLTVT.